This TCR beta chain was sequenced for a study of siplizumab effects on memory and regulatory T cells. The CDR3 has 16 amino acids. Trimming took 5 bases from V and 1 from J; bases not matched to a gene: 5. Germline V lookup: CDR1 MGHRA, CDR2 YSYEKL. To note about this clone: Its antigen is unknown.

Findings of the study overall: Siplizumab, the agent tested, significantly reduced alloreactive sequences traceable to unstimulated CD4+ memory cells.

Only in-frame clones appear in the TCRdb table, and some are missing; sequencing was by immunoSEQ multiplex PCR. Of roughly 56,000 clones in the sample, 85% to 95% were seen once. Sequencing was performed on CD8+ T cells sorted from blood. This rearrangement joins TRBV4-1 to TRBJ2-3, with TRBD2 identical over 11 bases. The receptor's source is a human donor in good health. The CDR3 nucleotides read TGCGCCAGCAGCTTTCGACTAGCGGGGCGCACAGATACGCAGTATTTT. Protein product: CASSFRLAGRTDTQYF.